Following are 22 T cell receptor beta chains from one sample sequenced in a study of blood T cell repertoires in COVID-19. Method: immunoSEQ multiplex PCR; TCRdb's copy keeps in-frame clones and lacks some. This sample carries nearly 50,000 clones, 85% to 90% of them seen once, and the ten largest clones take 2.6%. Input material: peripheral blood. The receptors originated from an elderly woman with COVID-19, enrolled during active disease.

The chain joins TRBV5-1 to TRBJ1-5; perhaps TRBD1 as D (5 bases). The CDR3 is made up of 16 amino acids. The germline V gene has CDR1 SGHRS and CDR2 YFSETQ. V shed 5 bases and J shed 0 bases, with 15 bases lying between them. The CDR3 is CASSPAGLISNQPQHF. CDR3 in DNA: TGCGCCAGCAGTCCCGCAGGGCTTATTAGCAATCAGCCCCAGCATTTT.

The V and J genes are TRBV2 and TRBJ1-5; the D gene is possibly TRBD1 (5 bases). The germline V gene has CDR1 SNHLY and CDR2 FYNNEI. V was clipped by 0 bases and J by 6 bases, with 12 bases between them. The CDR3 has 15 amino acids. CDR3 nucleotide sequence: TGTGCCAGCAGTGAAGCGCGAGGGGAGGGTCAGCCCCAGCATTTT. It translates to CASSEARGEGQPQHF.

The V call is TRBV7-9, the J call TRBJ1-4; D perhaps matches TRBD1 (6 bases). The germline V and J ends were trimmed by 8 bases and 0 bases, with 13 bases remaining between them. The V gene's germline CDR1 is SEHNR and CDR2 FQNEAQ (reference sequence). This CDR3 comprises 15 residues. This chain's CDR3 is CASRAGGATNEKLFF. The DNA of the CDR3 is TGTGCCAGCCGCGCGGGGGGCGCAACTAATGAAAAACTGTTTTTT.

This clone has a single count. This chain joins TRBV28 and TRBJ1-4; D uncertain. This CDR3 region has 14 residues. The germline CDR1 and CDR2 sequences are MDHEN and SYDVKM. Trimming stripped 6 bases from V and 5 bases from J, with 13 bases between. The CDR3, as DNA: TGTGCCAGCAGCTTTCACGGTGAGAATGAAAAACTGTTTTTT. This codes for CASSFHGENEKLFF.

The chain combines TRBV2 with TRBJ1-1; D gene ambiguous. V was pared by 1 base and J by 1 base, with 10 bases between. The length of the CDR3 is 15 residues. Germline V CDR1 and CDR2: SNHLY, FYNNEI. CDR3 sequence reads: CASSEEPSGNTEAFF. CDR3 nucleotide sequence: TGTGCCAGCAGTGAAGAGCCCTCGGGGAACACTGAAGCTTTCTTT.

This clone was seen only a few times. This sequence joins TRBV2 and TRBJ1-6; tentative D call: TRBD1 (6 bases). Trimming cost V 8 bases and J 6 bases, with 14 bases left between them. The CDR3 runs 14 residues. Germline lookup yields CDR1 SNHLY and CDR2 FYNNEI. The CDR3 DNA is TGTGCCAGCGGACCGGGACACTCTAATTCACCCCTCCACTTT. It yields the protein CASGPGHSNSPLHF.

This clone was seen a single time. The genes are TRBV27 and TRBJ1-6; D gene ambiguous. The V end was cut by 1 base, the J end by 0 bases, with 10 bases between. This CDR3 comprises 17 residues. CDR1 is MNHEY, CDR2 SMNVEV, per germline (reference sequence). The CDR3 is CASSLFGGSSYNSPLHF. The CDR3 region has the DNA TGTGCCAGCAGTTTATTTGGCGGTTCCTCCTATAATTCACCCCTCCACTTT.

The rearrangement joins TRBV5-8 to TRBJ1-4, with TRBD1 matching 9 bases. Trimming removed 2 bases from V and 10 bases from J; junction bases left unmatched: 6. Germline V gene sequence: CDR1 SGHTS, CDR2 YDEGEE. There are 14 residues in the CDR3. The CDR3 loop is CASSFGTGWTKLFF. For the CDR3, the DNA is TGTGCCAGCAGCTTCGGGACAGGGTGGACAAAACTGTTTTTT.

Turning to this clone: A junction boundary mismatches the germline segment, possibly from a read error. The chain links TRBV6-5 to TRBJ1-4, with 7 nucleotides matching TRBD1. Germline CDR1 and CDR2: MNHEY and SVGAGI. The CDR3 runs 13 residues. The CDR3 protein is CASSYSSTGSPAF. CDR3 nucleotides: TGTGCCAGCAGTTACTCCTCGACAGGGAGCCCTGCTTTT.

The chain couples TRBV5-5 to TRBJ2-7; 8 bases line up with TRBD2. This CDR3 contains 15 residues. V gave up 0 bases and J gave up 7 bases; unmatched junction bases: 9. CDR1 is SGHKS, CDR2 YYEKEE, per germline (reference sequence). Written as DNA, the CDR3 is TGTGCCAGCAGCTTGGCAGTTGGCCGGGGGGGAGAGCAGTACTTC. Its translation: CASSLAVGRGGEQYF. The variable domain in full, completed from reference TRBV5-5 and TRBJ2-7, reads DAGVTQSPTHLIKTRGQQVTLRCSPISGHKSVSWYQQVLGQGPQFIFQYYEKEERGRGNFPDRFSARQFPNYSSELNVNALLLGDSALYLCASSLAVGRGGEQYFGPGTRLTVT.

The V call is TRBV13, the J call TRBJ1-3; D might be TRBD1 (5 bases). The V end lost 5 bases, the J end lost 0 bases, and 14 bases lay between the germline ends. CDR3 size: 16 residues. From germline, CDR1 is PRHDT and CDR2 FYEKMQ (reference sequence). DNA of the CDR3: TGTGCCAGCAGCGGTTGGGGCTCGCTCTCTGGAAACACCATATATTTT. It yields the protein CASSGWGSLSGNTIYF.

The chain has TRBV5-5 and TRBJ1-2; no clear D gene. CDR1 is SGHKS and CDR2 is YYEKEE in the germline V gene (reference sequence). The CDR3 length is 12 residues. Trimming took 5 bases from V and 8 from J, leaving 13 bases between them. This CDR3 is CASSLGQVGYTF. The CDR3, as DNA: TGTGCCAGCAGTCTTGGGCAGGTGGGCTACACCTTC.

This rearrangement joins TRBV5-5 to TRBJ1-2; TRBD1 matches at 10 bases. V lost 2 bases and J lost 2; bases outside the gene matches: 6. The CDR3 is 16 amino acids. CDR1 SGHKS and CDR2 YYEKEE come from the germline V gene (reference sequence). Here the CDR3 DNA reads TGTGCCAGCAGCTTTTTGACAGGGGGCAAAAACTATGGCTACACCTTC. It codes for CASSFLTGGKNYGYTF.

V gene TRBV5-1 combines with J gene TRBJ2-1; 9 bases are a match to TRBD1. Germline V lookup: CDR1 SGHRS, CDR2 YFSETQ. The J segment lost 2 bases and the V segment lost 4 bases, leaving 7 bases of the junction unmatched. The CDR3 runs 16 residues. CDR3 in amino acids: CASSAEGQGPYNEQFF. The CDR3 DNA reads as TGCGCCAGCAGCGCGGAGGGACAGGGTCCCTACAATGAGCAGTTCTTC.

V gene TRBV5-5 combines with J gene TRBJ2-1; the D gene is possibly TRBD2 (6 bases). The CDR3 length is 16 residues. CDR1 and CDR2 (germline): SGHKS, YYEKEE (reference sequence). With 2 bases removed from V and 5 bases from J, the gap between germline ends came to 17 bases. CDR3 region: CASSLRGRRGNNEQFF. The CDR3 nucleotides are TGTGCCAGCAGCTTAAGGGGTAGGAGGGGAAACAATGAGCAGTTCTTC.

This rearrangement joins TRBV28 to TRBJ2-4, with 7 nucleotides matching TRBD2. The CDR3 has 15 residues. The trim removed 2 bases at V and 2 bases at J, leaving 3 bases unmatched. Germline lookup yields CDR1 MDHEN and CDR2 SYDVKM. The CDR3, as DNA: TGTGCCAGCAGTTTAGGCGGGAGTACCAAAAACATTCAGTACTTC. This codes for CASSLGGSTKNIQYF.

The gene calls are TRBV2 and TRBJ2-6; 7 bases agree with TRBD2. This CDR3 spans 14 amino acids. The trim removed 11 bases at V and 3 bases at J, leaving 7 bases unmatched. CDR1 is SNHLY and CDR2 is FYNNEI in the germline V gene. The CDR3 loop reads CALGRADGANVLTF. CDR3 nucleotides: TGTGCCCTTGGGAGGGCTGATGGGGCCAACGTCCTGACTTTC.

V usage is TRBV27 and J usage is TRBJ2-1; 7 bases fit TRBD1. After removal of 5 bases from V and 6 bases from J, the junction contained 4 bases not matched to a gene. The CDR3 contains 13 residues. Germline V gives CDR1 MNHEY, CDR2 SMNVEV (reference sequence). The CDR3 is CASSPGQFNEQFF. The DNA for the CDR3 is TGTGCCAGCAGTCCGGGACAGTTCAATGAGCAGTTCTTC.

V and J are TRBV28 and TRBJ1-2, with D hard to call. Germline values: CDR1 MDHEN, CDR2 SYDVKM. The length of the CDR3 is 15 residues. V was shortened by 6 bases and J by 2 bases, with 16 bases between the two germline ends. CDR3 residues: CASSPFEGVNYGYTF. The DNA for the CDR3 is TGTGCCAGCAGCCCTTTCGAGGGAGTAAACTATGGCTACACCTTC.

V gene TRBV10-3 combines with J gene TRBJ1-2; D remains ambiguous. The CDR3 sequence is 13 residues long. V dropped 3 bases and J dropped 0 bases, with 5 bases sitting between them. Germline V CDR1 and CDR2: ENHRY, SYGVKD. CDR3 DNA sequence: TGTGCCATCAGTGATAGTCCTAACTATGGCTACACCTTC. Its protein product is CAISDSPNYGYTF.

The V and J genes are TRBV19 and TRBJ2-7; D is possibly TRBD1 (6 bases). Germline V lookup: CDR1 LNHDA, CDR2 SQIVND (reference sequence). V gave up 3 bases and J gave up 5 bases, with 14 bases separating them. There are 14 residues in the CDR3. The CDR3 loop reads CASSIVQGKNEQYF. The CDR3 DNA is TGTGCCAGTAGTATCGTCCAGGGGAAAAACGAGCAGTACTTC. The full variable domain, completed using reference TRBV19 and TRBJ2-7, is DGGITQSPKYLFRKEGQNVTLSCEQNLNHDAMYWYRQDPGQGLRLIYYSQIVNDFQKGDIAEGYSVSREKKESFPLTVTSAQKNPTAFYLCASSIVQGKNEQYFGPGTRLTVT.

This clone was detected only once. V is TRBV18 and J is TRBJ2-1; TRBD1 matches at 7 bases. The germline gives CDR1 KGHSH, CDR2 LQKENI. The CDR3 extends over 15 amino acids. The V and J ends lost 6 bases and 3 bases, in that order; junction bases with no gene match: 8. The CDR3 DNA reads TGTGCCAGCTCTACTGCGTCAGGGGGCTACAATGAGCAGTTCTTC. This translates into CASSTASGGYNEQFF. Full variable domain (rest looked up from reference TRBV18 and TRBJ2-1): NAGVMQNPRHLVRRRGQEARLRCSPMKGHSHVYWYRQLPEEGLKFMVYLQKENIIDESGMPKERFSAEFPKEGPSILRIQQVVRGDSAAYFCASSTASGGYNEQFFGPGTRLTVL.